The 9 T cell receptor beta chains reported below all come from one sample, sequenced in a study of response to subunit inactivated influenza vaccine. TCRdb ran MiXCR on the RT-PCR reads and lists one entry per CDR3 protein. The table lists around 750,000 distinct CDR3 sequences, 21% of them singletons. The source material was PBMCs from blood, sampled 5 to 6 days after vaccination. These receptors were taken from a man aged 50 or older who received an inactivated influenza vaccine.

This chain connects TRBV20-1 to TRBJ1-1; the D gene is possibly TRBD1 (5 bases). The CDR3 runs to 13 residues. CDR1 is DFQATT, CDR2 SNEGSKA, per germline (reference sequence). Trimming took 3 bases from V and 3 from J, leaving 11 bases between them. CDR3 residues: CSARRGVDTEAFF. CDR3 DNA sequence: TGCAGTGCTAGGAGGGGAGTTGACACTGAAGCTTTCTTT.

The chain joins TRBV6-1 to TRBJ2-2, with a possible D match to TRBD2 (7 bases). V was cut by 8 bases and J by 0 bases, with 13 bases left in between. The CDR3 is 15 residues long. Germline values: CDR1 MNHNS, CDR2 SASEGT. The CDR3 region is CASCAGGPNTGELFF. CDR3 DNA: TGTGCCAGCTGCGCCGGGGGGCCGAACACCGGGGAGCTGTTTTTT.

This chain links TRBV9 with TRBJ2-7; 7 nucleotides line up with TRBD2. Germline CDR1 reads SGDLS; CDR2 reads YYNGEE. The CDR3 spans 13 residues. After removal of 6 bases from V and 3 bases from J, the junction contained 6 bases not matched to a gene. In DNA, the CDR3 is TGTGCCAGCAATTTAGGGGAGGGCTACGAGCAGTACTTC. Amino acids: CASNLGEGYEQYF.

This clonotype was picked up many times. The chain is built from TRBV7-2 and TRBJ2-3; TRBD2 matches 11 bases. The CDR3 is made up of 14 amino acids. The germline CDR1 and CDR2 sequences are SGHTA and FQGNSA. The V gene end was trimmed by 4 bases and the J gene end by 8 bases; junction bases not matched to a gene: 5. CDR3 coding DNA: TGTGCCAGCAGCTCGGAAACTAGCGGGGGTACGCAGTATTTT. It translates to CASSSETSGGTQYF.

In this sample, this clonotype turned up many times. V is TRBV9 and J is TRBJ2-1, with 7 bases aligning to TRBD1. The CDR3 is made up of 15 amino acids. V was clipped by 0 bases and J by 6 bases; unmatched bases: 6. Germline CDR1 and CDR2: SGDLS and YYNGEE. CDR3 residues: CASSVGTGSGNEQFF. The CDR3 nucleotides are TGTGCCAGCAGCGTAGGGACAGGCAGCGGCAATGAGCAGTTCTTC.

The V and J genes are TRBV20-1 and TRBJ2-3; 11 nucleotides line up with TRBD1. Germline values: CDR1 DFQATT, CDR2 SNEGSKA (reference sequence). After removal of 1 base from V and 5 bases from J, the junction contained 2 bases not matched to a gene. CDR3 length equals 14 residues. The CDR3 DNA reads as TGCAGTGCTAGAGGGACAGGGGGCCGAGATACGCAGTATTTT. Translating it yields CSARGTGGRDTQYF.

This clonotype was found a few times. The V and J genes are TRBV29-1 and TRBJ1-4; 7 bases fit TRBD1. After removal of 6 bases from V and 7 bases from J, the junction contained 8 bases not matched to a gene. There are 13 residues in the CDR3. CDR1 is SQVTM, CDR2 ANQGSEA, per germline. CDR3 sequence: CSVTGRSIEKLFF. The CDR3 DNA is TGCAGCGTGACAGGGAGAAGCATTGAAAAACTGTTTTTT.

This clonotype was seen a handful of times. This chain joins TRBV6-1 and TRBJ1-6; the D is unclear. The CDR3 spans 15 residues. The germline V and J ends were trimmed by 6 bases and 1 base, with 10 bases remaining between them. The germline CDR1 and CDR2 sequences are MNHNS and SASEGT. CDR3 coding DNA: TGTGCCAGCAGCTTGTACCGGTCCTATAATTCACCCCTCCACTTT. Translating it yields CASSLYRSYNSPLHF.

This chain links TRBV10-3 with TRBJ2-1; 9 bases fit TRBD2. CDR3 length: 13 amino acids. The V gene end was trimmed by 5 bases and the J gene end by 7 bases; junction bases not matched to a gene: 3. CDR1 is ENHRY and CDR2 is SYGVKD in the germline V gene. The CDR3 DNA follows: TGTGCCATCAGTAATAGCGGGAGTAATGAGCAGTTCTTC. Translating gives CAISNSGSNEQFF.